This is a list of T cell receptor beta chains from one sample in a study of response to subunit inactivated influenza vaccine. MiXCR, applied by TCRdb to the RT-PCR reads, yields one record per CDR3 protein. The sample contains approximately 230,000 distinct CDR3 sequences, 10% to 15% of which appear only once. Sequenced here: non-naive T cells sorted from PBMCs, sampled around 15 days before vaccination. The receptors originated from a man aged 45-65 years who received an inactivated influenza vaccine. The CDR3 runs from the conserved cysteine through the conserved F or W. The D gene is left open where the match is weak. The size entry is marked missing in some rows and otherwise reads once, few, many or a size class.

abundance: many
j_gene: TRBJ2-5
v_gene: TRBV29-1
d_gene: TRBD2
CDR3aa: CSVDGAASGSGETQYF
CDR3nt: TGCAGCGTTGATGGGGCCGCTAGCGGGAGTGGGGAGACCCAGTACTTC

abundance: many
j_gene: TRBJ1-5
v_gene: TRBV6-1
d_gene: -
CDR3aa: CASSRDGTNQPQHF
CDR3nt: TGTGCCAGCAGCCGGGACGGCACCAATCAGCCCCAGCATTTT

abundance: many
j_gene: TRBJ2-7
v_gene: TRBV12-3/TRBV12-4
d_gene: -
CDR3aa: CASSSQDGYEQYF
CDR3nt: TGTGCCAGCAGTTCCCAGGACGGGTACGAGCAGTACTTC

abundance: -
j_gene: TRBJ2-2
v_gene: TRBV2
d_gene: TRBD2
CDR3aa: CASRYGGTNTGELFF
CDR3nt: TGTGCCAGCAGATACGGGGGGACGAACACCGGGGAGCTGTTTTTT

abundance: few
j_gene: TRBJ2-1
v_gene: TRBV5-5
d_gene: TRBD2
CDR3aa: CASSLGASGRPNEQFF
CDR3nt: TGTGCCAGCAGCTTGGGCGCTAGCGGGAGACCCAATGAGCAGTTCTTC

abundance: many
j_gene: TRBJ2-3
v_gene: TRBV5-1
d_gene: TRBD1
CDR3aa: CASSLDRASTDTQYF
CDR3nt: TGCGCCAGCAGTCTTGACAGGGCTAGCACAGATACGCAGTATTTT

abundance: many
j_gene: TRBJ2-2
v_gene: TRBV5-1
d_gene: -
CDR3aa: CASSLSAGELFF
CDR3nt: TGCGCCAGCAGCTTATCAGCCGGGGAGCTGTTTTTT

abundance: -
j_gene: TRBJ2-5
v_gene: TRBV20-1
d_gene: TRBD2
CDR3aa: CSASITGGLAGGPITETQYF
CDR3nt: TGCAGTGCTAGTATTACAGGCGGTCTAGCGGGAGGGCCAATTACAGAGACCCAGTACTTC

abundance: many
j_gene: TRBJ2-7
v_gene: TRBV10-3
d_gene: TRBD1
CDR3aa: CAIGWGQTSYEQYF
CDR3nt: TGTGCCATCGGATGGGGACAGACATCCTACGAGCAGTACTTC

abundance: few
j_gene: TRBJ2-1
v_gene: TRBV12-3/TRBV12-4
d_gene: TRBD2
CDR3aa: CASNPLAGEKGEQFF
CDR3nt: TGTGCCAGCAACCCTTTAGCGGGAGAAAAGGGTGAGCAGTTCTTC

abundance: many
j_gene: TRBJ2-3
v_gene: TRBV5-4
d_gene: -
CDR3aa: CASSFEPVGENADTQYF
CDR3nt: TGTGCCAGCAGCTTCGAGCCCGTAGGGGAGAACGCAGATACGCAGTATTTT

abundance: many
j_gene: TRBJ2-2
v_gene: TRBV6-2/TRBV6-3
d_gene: -
CDR3aa: CASSLRTGELFF
CDR3nt: TGTGCCAGCAGTCTGCGGACCGGGGAGCTGTTTTTT